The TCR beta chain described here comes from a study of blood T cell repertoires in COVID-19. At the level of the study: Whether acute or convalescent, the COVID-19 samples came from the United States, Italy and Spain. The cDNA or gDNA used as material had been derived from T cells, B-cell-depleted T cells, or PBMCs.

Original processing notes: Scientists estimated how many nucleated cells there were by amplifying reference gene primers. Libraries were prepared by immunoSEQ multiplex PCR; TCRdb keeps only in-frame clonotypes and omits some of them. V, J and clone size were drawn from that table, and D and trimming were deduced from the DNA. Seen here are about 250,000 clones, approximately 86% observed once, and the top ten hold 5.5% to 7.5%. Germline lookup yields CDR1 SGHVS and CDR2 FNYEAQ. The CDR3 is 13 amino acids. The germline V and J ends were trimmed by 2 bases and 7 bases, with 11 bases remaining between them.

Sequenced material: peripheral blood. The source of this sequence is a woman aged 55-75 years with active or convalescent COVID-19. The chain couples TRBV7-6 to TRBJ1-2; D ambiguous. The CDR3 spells CASSLPGSVGYTF. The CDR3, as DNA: TGTGCCAGCAGCTTACCAGGCTCTGTTGGCTACACCTTC. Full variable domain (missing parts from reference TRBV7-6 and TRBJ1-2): GAGVSQSPRYKVTKRGQDVALRCDPISGHVSLYWYRQALGQGPEFLTYFNYEAQQDKSGLPNDRFSAERPEGSISTLTIQRTEQRDSAMYRCASSLPGSVGYTFGSGTRLTVV.